This passage covers 32 T cell receptor beta chains from one sample sequenced in a study of blood T cell repertoires in COVID-19. Profiling relied on immunoSEQ multiplex PCR, and the TCRdb table lists in-frame clones only, not all of them. The sample lists fewer than 200,000 clones, around 85% occurring once. Sequenced sample: peripheral blood. These receptors all stem from a woman over 75 with COVID-19, enrolled during active disease.

This chain uses TRBV23-1 with TRBJ2-1; 14 nucleotides agree with TRBD2. TRBV23-1 is treated as an ORF (open reading frame) with a function not yet certain. The CDR3 extends over 16 amino acids. J lost 7 bases, V lost 6 bases, and 8 bases had no gene match. As DNA, the CDR3 is TGCGCCAGCAGCCGACTAGCGGGAGGGCATATGAATGAGCAGTTCTTC. Translation gives CASSRLAGGHMNEQFF.

The J gene is TRBJ2-7, the V gene TRBV12-3 or TRBV12-4, with 7 positions matching TRBD1. V shed 6 bases and J 12 bases; nucleotides not matched to a gene: 11. The length of the CDR3 is 12 residues. The CDR3 nucleotides are TGTGCCAGCAGCCCCCAGGACAGGCCCTCGTACTTC. Its protein product is CASSPQDRPSYF.

On this clone: The sample holds other DNA sequences that translate to the same CDR3. The chain joins TRBV15 to TRBJ2-7, with D possibly TRBD2 on 6 matching bases. The CDR3 is 13 amino acids. From germline, CDR1 is LNHNV and CDR2 YYDKDF (reference sequence). The germline V and J ends were trimmed by 3 bases and 3 bases, with 9 bases remaining between them. The CDR3: CATSSGSLYEQYF. DNA for the CDR3: TGTGCCACCAGCAGCGGGAGCCTCTACGAGCAGTACTTC. Full variable domain (remainder filled in from reference TRBV15 and TRBJ2-7): DAMVIQNPRYQVTQFGKPVTLSCSQTLNHNVMYWYQQKSSQAPKLLFHYYDKDFNNEADTPDNFQSRRPNTSFCFLDIRSPGLGDTAMYLCATSSGSLYEQYFGPGTRLTVT.

The chain recombines TRBV6-6 with TRBJ1-6; D is ambiguous. V was shortened by 5 bases and J by 7 bases, with 9 bases between the two germline ends. CDR3 length: 13 amino acids. Germline V gene lookup returns CDR1 MNHNY and CDR2 SVGAGI (reference sequence). Here the CDR3 DNA reads TGTGCCAGCAGTCCTCTGCGGAATTCACCCCTCCACTTT. Amino acid sequence: CASSPLRNSPLHF.

The rearrangement links TRBV3-1 (or the pseudogene TRBV3-2) to TRBJ2-5; unclear D gene. This CDR3 has 14 amino acids. The germline V and J ends were trimmed by 0 bases and 7 bases, with 12 bases remaining between them. CDR1 and CDR2 (germline): LGHDT, YNNKEL (reference sequence). The CDR3: CASSQEGRPGTQYF. CDR3 bases: TGTGCCAGCAGCCAAGAGGGTCGGCCGGGGACCCAGTACTTC.

The rearrangement uses TRBV28 and TRBJ1-1; TRBD1 matches 7 bases. J was trimmed by 7 bases and V by 6 bases; bases with no gene match: 8. This CDR3 contains 13 residues. The germline CDR1 and CDR2 sequences are MDHEN and SYDVKM. This CDR3 is CASRTQGKVEAFF. The CDR3 region has the DNA TGTGCCAGCAGGACACAGGGGAAGGTTGAAGCTTTCTTT.

J is TRBJ2-7 and V is TRBV5-5; D call uncertain. CDR1 SGHKS and CDR2 YYEKEE come from the germline V gene (reference sequence). CDR3 size: 16 residues. V was shortened by 4 bases and J by 0 bases, with 17 bases between the two germline ends. The CDR3 spells CASSPRVAESSYEQYF. The CDR3 nucleotides are TGTGCCAGCAGCCCCCGGGTAGCCGAGAGCTCCTACGAGCAGTACTTC.

This clone was observed once. The chain couples TRBV11-2 to TRBJ1-2, with 7 bases matching TRBD1. From germline, CDR1 is SGHAT and CDR2 FQNNGV. This CDR3 comprises 14 residues. With V trimmed by 5 bases and J by 1 base, 4 bases remained unmatched. The CDR3 spells CASSLGDSNYGYTF. The DNA of the CDR3 is TGTGCCAGCAGCCTCGGGGACAGTAACTATGGCTACACCTTC.

CDR3 loop: CASTPGQGTYEQYF. Here the CDR3 DNA reads TGTGCCAGCACCCCGGGACAGGGAACCTACGAGCAGTACTTC. V is TRBV6-5 and J is TRBJ2-7, with 9 bases aligning to TRBD1. V was pared by 7 bases and J by 2 bases, with 6 bases of the junction left unmatched. The CDR3 totals 14 residues. CDR1 and CDR2 (germline): MNHEY, SVGAGI.

This clone is a singleton in its sample. The rearrangement uses TRBV6-5 and TRBJ2-7, with a weak D call TRBD1 (5 bases). Trimming shortened V by 5 bases and J by 6 bases, and 11 bases separated the two germline ends. CDR3 length: 12 residues. Germline V lookup: CDR1 MNHEY, CDR2 SVGAGI. CDR3 loop: CASSTPRGEQYF. For the CDR3, the DNA is TGTGCCAGCAGTACCCCAAGGGGCGAGCAGTACTTC.

The chain's CDR3 is CATSARPGQGGYGELFF. The CDR3 DNA is TGTGCCACCAGTGCCCGACCGGGACAGGGAGGGTACGGGGAGCTGTTTTTT. The chain links TRBV24-1 to TRBJ2-2; 9 nucleotides agree with TRBD1. V was clipped by 5 bases and J by 7 bases; unmatched bases: 13. CDR3 length: 17 amino acids. Germline CDR1 reads KGHDR; CDR2 reads SFDVKD.

This chain connects TRBV6-5 to TRBJ1-1; 8 nucleotides match TRBD1. There are 14 residues in the CDR3. Germline V gene sequence: CDR1 MNHEY, CDR2 SVGAGI. The V and J ends lost 2 bases and 6 bases, in that order; junction bases with no gene match: 5. The CDR3 protein is CASSYLTGESEAFF. The DNA of the CDR3 is TGTGCCAGCAGTTACCTGACAGGGGAATCTGAAGCTTTCTTT.

The rearrangement uses TRBV5-1 and TRBJ2-7; D ambiguous. The length of the CDR3 is 12 residues. Germline V lookup: CDR1 SGHRS, CDR2 YFSETQ. With 0 bases removed from V and 3 bases from J, the gap between germline ends came to 4 bases. In DNA form, the CDR3 reads TGCGCCAGCAGCTTGGACGGCTACGAGCAGTACTTC. This sequence encodes CASSLDGYEQYF.

V usage is TRBV27 and J usage is TRBJ2-6; possible D gene TRBD2, 5 bases. The V and J ends lost 5 bases and 1 base respectively, with 9 bases between them. The CDR3 runs to 15 residues. Per germline, CDR1 MNHEY and CDR2 SMNVEV (reference sequence). CDR3 DNA: TGTGCCAGCAGTCTGACGGGGTCTGGGGCCAACGTCCTGACTTTC. Its protein is CASSLTGSGANVLTF.

This clone has only a few counts. The chain is built from TRBV11-2 and TRBJ2-3; TRBD2 might be the D (7 bases). Trimming left V 5 bases short and J 6 bases short, with 18 bases between. Germline CDR1 and CDR2: SGHAT and FQNNGV. CDR3 length: 15 amino acids. CDR3 DNA: TGTGCCAGCAGCCCCTTGGCGGGGGCTCTCGATACGCAGTATTTT. It codes for CASSPLAGALDTQYF. Based on the CDR3 plus reference TRBV11-2 and TRBJ2-3, the full variable domain is EAGVAQSPRYKIIEKRQSVAFWCNPISGHATLYWYQQILGQGPKLLIQFQNNGVVDDSQLPKDRFSAERLKGVDSTLKIQPAKLEDSAVYLCASSPLAGALDTQYFGPGTRLTVL.

The chain uses TRBV3-1 (or the pseudogene TRBV3-2) and TRBJ1-1, with D possibly TRBD1 on 5 matching bases. There are 12 residues in the CDR3. Trimming removed 1 base from V and 11 bases from J, with 11 bases in between. Per the germline V gene, CDR1 is LGHDT and CDR2 is YNNKEL (reference sequence). This CDR3 is CASSQAKGRAFF. The CDR3 DNA reads as TGTGCCAGCAGCCAAGCTAAGGGGAGGGCTTTCTTT.

This clone was recorded once. The chain carries TRBV5-6 and TRBJ1-1; 9 bases are a match to TRBD1. Germline trimming cut 0 bases from V and 12 bases from J; bases unmatched to any gene: 15. CDR1 SGHDT and CDR2 YYEEEE come from the germline V gene. The CDR3 length is 16 residues. For the CDR3, the DNA is TGTGCCAGCAGCTTGGGGGTAGGGGACAGGGTTACGGATACTTTCTTT. Its translation is CASSLGVGDRVTDTFF.

The V and J genes are TRBV3-1 (or the pseudogene TRBV3-2) and TRBJ2-2, with D uncertain. Germline V CDR1 and CDR2: LGHDT, YNNKEL (reference sequence). The CDR3 is 13 residues long. The V end was cut by 4 bases, the J end by 6 bases, with 9 bases between. CDR3 coding DNA: TGTGCCAGCAGCCCGCACGAGGCCGGGGAGCTGTTTTTT. It specifies CASSPHEAGELFF.

This clone was recorded a few times. Mismatch with germline at one junction end may stem from a read error. V usage is TRBV12-3 or TRBV12-4 and J usage is TRBJ2-7; a weak D match, TRBD1 (5 bases). The CDR3 length is 13 residues. As DNA, the CDR3 is TGTGCCAGCAGTTTACCGTGGACCGCCTACAGGTCCTTC. It translates to CASSLPWTAYRSF.

The chain joins TRBV28 to TRBJ2-2, with D maybe TRBD2 (6 bases). The CDR3 runs 16 residues. V was pared by 4 bases and J by 5 bases, with 17 bases between. In germline, CDR1 is MDHEN, CDR2 SYDVKM. Here the CDR3 DNA reads TGTGCCAGCAGTTCTGGTGCGGGGAGTCGAACCGGGGAGCTGTTTTTT. Protein sequence: CASSSGAGSRTGELFF.

V usage is TRBV12-3 or TRBV12-4 and J usage is TRBJ2-1, with D possibly being TRBD1 (5 bases). This CDR3 is 13 amino acids long. V was shortened by 4 bases and J by 9 bases, with 13 bases between the two germline ends. The CDR3, as DNA: TGTGCCAGCAGTTCCTTAGATAGGGGTGAGCAGTTCTTC. Its translation is CASSSLDRGEQFF.

The chain uses TRBV19 and TRBJ2-2, with TRBD2 identical over 8 bases. Germline trimming cut 7 bases from V and 6 bases from J; bases unmatched to any gene: 22. The CDR3 extends over 19 amino acids. Germline loops: CDR1 LNHDA, CDR2 SQIVND (reference sequence). The CDR3 spells CASMPAWAGGGVVAGELFF. In DNA form, the CDR3 reads TGTGCCAGTATGCCTGCGTGGGCGGGAGGCGGAGTAGTGGCCGGGGAGCTGTTTTTT. The full variable domain, completed using reference TRBV19 and TRBJ2-2, is DGGITQSPKYLFRKEGQNVTLSCEQNLNHDAMYWYRQDPGQGLRLIYYSQIVNDFQKGDIAEGYSVSREKKESFPLTVTSAQKNPTAFYLCASMPAWAGGGVVAGELFFGEGSRLTVL.

CDR3 DNA: TGTGCCAGCAGCCAAGATCGACTTGGAGAGACCCAGTACTTC. Its translation: CASSQDRLGETQYF. The chain joins TRBV4-2 to TRBJ2-5; D not certain. V lost 0 bases to trimming and J lost 4 bases, with 9 bases between them. Germline CDR1 reads LGHNA; CDR2 reads YNFKEQ. The CDR3 length is 14 residues.

The chain has TRBV19 and TRBJ2-1; possibly TRBD2 for D (7 bases). Germline V gene sequence: CDR1 LNHDA, CDR2 SQIVND (reference sequence). V lost 3 bases and J 12 bases, leaving 15 bases between the germline ends. The CDR3 is 13 residues long. The CDR3 region has the DNA TGTGCCAGTAGTATGGTAAGGGGGGGAACGCAGTTCTTC. This translates into CASSMVRGGTQFF.

The chain carries TRBV3-1 (or the pseudogene TRBV3-2) and TRBJ2-5; D is possibly TRBD2 (6 bases). Looked up from germline, CDR1 is LGHDT and CDR2 is YNNKEL (reference sequence). V dropped 3 bases and J dropped 2 bases, with 7 bases sitting between them. This CDR3 is 13 amino acids long. The chain's CDR3 is CASSQAGQETQYF. In DNA, the CDR3 is TGTGCCAGCAGCCAGGCGGGACAAGAGACCCAGTACTTC.

V and J are TRBV5-1 and TRBJ1-2; no firm D call. From germline, CDR1 is SGHRS and CDR2 YFSETQ. The ends were cut back, 2 bases at V and 6 bases at J, with 8 bases in the middle. CDR3 size: 12 residues. The CDR3 is CASSFDLNGYTF. The DNA for the CDR3 is TGCGCCAGCAGCTTCGACTTAAATGGCTACACCTTC.

The J gene is TRBJ1-2, the V gene TRBV5-1; D gene unclear. This CDR3 has 14 residues. Trimming cost V 2 bases and J 4 bases, with 12 bases left between them. The germline gives CDR1 SGHRS, CDR2 YFSETQ. The CDR3 reads CASSFSSTPYGYTF. CDR3 nucleotides: TGCGCCAGCAGCTTCTCAAGTACTCCCTATGGCTACACCTTC.

V is TRBV29-1 and J is TRBJ2-5; TRBD2 might be the D (5 bases). Germline V CDR1 and CDR2: SQVTM, ANQGSEA. This CDR3 comprises 14 residues. The germline V and J ends were trimmed by 3 bases and 5 bases, with 16 bases remaining between them. CDR3 sequence reads: CSVDGTEDGETQYF. CDR3 coding DNA: TGCAGCGTTGACGGCACGGAGGACGGGGAGACCCAGTACTTC.

The rearrangement uses TRBV11-2 and TRBJ1-3; D not certain. Germline V CDR1 and CDR2: SGHAT, FQNNGV. Trimming removed 3 bases from V and 2 bases from J, with 20 bases in between. This CDR3 comprises 18 residues. CDR3 nucleotide sequence: TGTGCCAGCAGCTTGGGCGGTGCGGCGGGAGAGGCTGGAAACACCATATATTTT. This encodes CASSLGGAAGEAGNTIYF.

The chain carries TRBV10-3 and TRBJ1-1; D perhaps matches TRBD1 (6 bases). Deletions cut 10 bases from V and 5 bases from J, with 17 bases between. Looked up from germline, CDR1 is ENHRY and CDR2 is SYGVKD. The length of the CDR3 is 13 residues. CDR3 protein: CASRGGERTEAFF. The CDR3 nucleotides are TGTGCCAGTCGGGGGGGCGAGAGAACTGAAGCTTTCTTT.

V is TRBV18 and J is TRBJ2-1; 7 nucleotides match TRBD2. The CDR3 is 16 amino acids. Germline loops: CDR1 KGHSH, CDR2 LQKENI. J was trimmed by 4 bases and V by 3 bases; bases with no gene match: 9. DNA for the CDR3: TGTGCCAGCTCACCCCCAGGGCGGGAGTCTTACAATGAGCAGTTCTTC. Amino acid sequence: CASSPPGRESYNEQFF.

V and J are TRBV3-1 (or the pseudogene TRBV3-2) and TRBJ1-1; the D gene is possibly TRBD1 (6 bases). V was pared by 3 bases and J by 2 bases, with 13 bases between. This CDR3 has 15 amino acids. Germline V gene lookup returns CDR1 LGHDT and CDR2 YNNKEL (reference sequence). The CDR3 here is CASSQLGRGNTEAFF. CDR3 DNA: TGTGCCAGCAGCCAGTTAGGCAGGGGAAACACTGAAGCTTTCTTT.